This TCR beta chain was observed in a study of cytomegalovirus exposure and HLA in healthy donors (dated by TCRdb to about 2017). Concerning the study at large: An earlier analysis of 587 of the donors reported under 300 Gb of sequence data and 117 million unique TCR beta sequences obtained from approximately 180 million T cells. Because of strong linkage in the cohort, roughly five DR-DQ haplotypes were treated as single units for association and clustering. HLA typing covered class I and class II loci at four-digit resolution. Rather than drawing on any new phenotypic data, the later analysis identified candidate immune exposures from TCR beta sequences and the way those sequences occurred across donors. Using immunosequencing, the study profiled T cell repertoires from 666 subjects and related those repertoires to cytomegalovirus serostatus. All discovery cohort repertoires had been generated using a single sequencing platform. To study patterns of TCR occurrence, a later analysis re-analyzed previously published TCR beta repertoires from around 700 donors and added high-resolution HLA genotyping. In an earlier analysis of a few hundred of the donors, high-throughput TCR beta sequencing was used to judge whether each TCR beta V gene segment behaved as functional or pseudogenic. To predict cytomegalovirus infection status, the study brought together high-throughput TCR immunosequencing, statistical association of individual TCRs with disease status, and machine learning. Among almost 400 genotyped donors of the cohort, an average of around 240,000 unique TCR beta nucleotide sequences were sequenced per donor, 15% to 20% of them non-productive. The number of typed donors differed by locus: about 620-640 for A, B, C, DRB1 and DQB1; 500 to 550 for DQA1; approximately 600 for DPA1; and approximately 450 for DPB1. About 320 gigabases of sequencing data and 78 million or so unique TCR sequences were included in an early release covering about 700 HLA-typed donors. Of the roughly 410 genotyped donors, roughly 80% were placed in the genetic ancestry cluster associated with self-reported Caucasian donors. Alongside the repertoire data, information on donor age, sex, ethnicity and CMV serostatus was compiled. The study was designed to test whether signatures of past pathogen exposure could be identified by cataloging public T cell receptors. Genome-wide SNP genotypes for about 60% of the roughly 670 donors were used in a later genetic analysis, which treated that subset as a discovery cohort. Besides the first cohort of around 700 subjects, a separate validation cohort made up of some 110 different subjects was used.

Results the study describes overall, beyond this receptor: Broadly in line with IMGT annotations, most TCR beta V segments showed up in productive rearrangements about 90% or about 30% of the time in an earlier analysis of several hundred of the donors. A later analysis found that HLA-associated TCR beta chains were more clonally expanded and had lower generation probabilities than equally common non-associated chains. Because some donors lacked HLA typing at each locus, the association tests relied only on the typed subset. Most TCR sequences were observed very rarely across donors, whereas some public TCRs were present in many individuals. According to a later analysis, parvovirus B19, influenza, CMV and Epstein-Barr virus appeared linked to several top co-occurrence clusters. Some IMGT-functional V segments, including TRBV6-2 and TRBV6-3, could not be told apart with the 87-base-pair reads, so those segments were excluded. This cohort had only TCR beta chains sequenced, and the lack of alpha or paired-chain data limited which features could be detected. The classifier was reported to diagnose cytomegalovirus status with high specificity and sensitivity in both the original cohort and the validation cohort. V-gene and J-gene trimming of TCR beta chains was associated with a missense DCLRE1C variant in a later genetic analysis, and the association was replicated in an independent cohort. According to a later analysis, TCR association rates differed among HLA loci, with DRB1 alleles showing the most associated TCRs and HLA-C alleles showing the fewest. Linkage disequilibrium might explain the correlated functional status among segregating V segments, but an unknown experimental factor could not be ruled out. Sequencing depth was assumed to be roughly uniform across donors in the presence/absence analyses, though that assumption may not hold. In a later analysis, most CMV-associated TCR beta chains were found to appear HLA-restricted, with HLA associations seemingly driven largely by CMV exposure. In a later genetic analysis, fewer N-insertions in productive TCRs were reported among donors in an Asian-associated ancestry cluster than the roughly 640-donor mean. According to the authors, the approach could potentially be generalized to other disease states and immunological phenotypes. Because counts were too low, about 18 rarely observed V segments, including chromosome 9 orphons, were left out of the earlier analysis of approximately 500 of the donors. For the cohort, immune exposure information was limited to CMV serostatus. A group of highly shared sequence variants was considered likely to be a technical artifact of the sequencing pipeline. A few of the identified cytomegalovirus-associated TCR beta chains were confirmed in vitro to be specific for cytomegalovirus antigens. A further reported finding was that TCR beta sequences accurately predicted the HLA-A and HLA-B alleles for most subjects in the first cohort. Assigning TCR associations to individual alleles was difficult when HLA alleles, especially DR and DQ, strongly co-occurred. A later analysis associated 15,000 to 20,000 TCR beta sequences with specific HLA alleles at a false discovery rate of 0.05. In the study, approximately 160 TCR beta chains were listed as associated with cytomegalovirus.

To note about this clone: Its antigen target is currently unknown. Within one base of it there is no much larger clone, and no base qualities were kept.

Including cysteine and phenylalanine, the CDR3 has 17 amino acids. Only the CDR3 region is kept as DNA, spanning 51 bases read in frame from base 1. CDR1 and CDR2 are read off the germline V gene as SGDLS and YYNGEE. V lost 4 bases and J lost 0 bases, and the count of bases not matched to a germline gene is 8. Library generation was performed with the immunoSEQ multiplex PCR assay. For the multiplex PCR, a mixture combining 60 forward primers for TCR Vbeta segments and 13 reverse primers for TCR Jbeta segments was used. The CDR3 region of rearranged TCR beta genes was amplified from genomic DNA with a multiplex PCR assay. On the Illumina HiSeq System, the amplified TCR beta libraries were sequenced as 87-base-pair reads. In the source study's methods: Across the 670 or so repertoires, a later analysis counted about 81 million unique TCR beta chains, roughly 11 million of which were shared by at least two donors. To remove PCR and sequencing errors, raw reads were error-corrected and collapsed into unique sequences using a nearest-neighbor algorithm that merged closely related sequences. To assign V, D and J gene segments, CDR3 sequences were aligned to IMGT reference sequences. For a sequence to be retained, at least a six-nucleotide match to both a V gene segment and a J gene segment was required. Rearrangements were called productive when the CDR3 lacked stop codons and stayed in frame with V and J; all others were non-productive. CDR3 was defined by IMGT convention, running from the second conserved V-encoded cysteine to the conserved J-encoded phenylalanine. The earlier analysis of some 600 of the donors excluded sequences that lacked an unambiguous match to a single V gene segment. In an earlier analysis of approximately 590 of the donors, a V segment was called functional when productive rearrangements were above 56.7%, and segregating when the standard deviation between donors exceeded 5%. A statistical classification framework was developed to diagnose cytomegalovirus status using the catalog of TCR beta chain sequences. V and J gene assignment, in a later analysis, came from comparing TCR nucleotide sequences with IMGT/GENE-DB human TR gene sequences. The TCRdist pipeline was used in a later analysis to assign CDR3 sequences and most-parsimonious VDJ recombination scenarios. In a later analysis, every TCR beta chain was defined by the combination of its CDR3 amino acid sequence and its V-gene family, and reads without a unique V-gene family were dropped. A later analysis removed 500 to 600 highly shared, low-generation-probability nucleotide sequences to deal with suspected cross-contamination and a sequencing artifact. A later analysis calculated a clonal expansion index for each public chain from normalized within-repertoire ranks of inferred template counts. In a later analysis, generation probabilities were computed using a VDJ recombination model fitted to out-of-frame rearrangements, and the results were checked against IGoR. A later analysis scored TCR-TCR, TCR-HLA and TCR-CMV co-occurrence with hypergeometric tests, applying a repertoire-size bias correction to TCR pairs. False discovery rates were estimated in a later analysis by permuting HLA or CMV assignments 20 times. In a later analysis, co-occurring TCRs were grouped using DBSCAN, with TCRdist sequence similarity added in when clustering inside HLA-allele-positive subsets. Repertoires with fewer than 30,000 or more than 120,000 public chains, plus five repertoires with anomalous nucleotide sharing, were excluded from co-occurrence clustering. The table was pulled from immuneACCESS by TCRdb, which kept in-frame rearrangements only. Such tables lose some clones; where checked, under half of the loss comes from unresolved V genes, and the rest has no known cause. That table is the source of V, J and clone size, and D and trimming were worked out from the DNA. The sample data list 150,000 to 200,000 clones, and about 85% of these were observed just once. The biggest ten clones account for approximately 2.3% of the sample.

The cohort was made up of several hundred healthy bone marrow donors. At the time of sampling, every cohort member was nominally healthy, though immune exposures that went unrecorded were likely present. The donor tested CMV seropositive, placing the donor among the 310 or so seropositive members of the cohort. A peripheral blood sample was collected from each donor, and TCR beta sequencing was performed on peripheral blood mononuclear cells. The Qiagen DNeasy Blood Extraction Kit was used to extract genomic DNA from the blood cell samples. The receptor's source is a man younger than 35 in good health and CMV-seropositive. Sequenced: PBMCs. The chain uses TRBV9 and TRBJ2-2, and TRBD2 matches 8 of the central bases. The nucleotides read TGTGCCAGCAGCTTGGTAGCGGGGAGGTCGAACACCGGGGAGCTGTTTTTT. It specifies CASSLVAGRSNTGELFF.